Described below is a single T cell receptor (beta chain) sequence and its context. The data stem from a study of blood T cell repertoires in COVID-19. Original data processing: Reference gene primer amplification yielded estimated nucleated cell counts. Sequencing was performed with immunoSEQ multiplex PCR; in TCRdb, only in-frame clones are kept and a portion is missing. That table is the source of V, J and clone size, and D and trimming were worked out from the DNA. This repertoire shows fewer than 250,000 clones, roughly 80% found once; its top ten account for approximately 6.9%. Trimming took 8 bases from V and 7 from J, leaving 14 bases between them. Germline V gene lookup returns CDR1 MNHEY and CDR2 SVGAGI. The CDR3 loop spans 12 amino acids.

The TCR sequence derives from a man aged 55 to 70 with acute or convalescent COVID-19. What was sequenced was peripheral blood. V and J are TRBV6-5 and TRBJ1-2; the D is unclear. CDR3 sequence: CASVDPPRGYTF. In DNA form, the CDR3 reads TGTGCCAGCGTAGATCCTCCACGTGGCTACACCTTC.